The following is a T cell receptor (beta chain) sequence with its context. These data belong to a study of OX40 agonist ivuxolimab in advanced cancers. Across the study: Having had anti-PD-1, anti-PD-L1 or anti-CTLA-4 therapy before was allowed, and more than 35% had some.

The repertoire was sequenced with immunoSEQ multiplex PCR; TCRdb's copy has only in-frame clones and lacks some. The sample has about 69,000 clones, around 91% seen once. The material sequenced was CD4+ or CD8+ T cells sorted from blood, taken in a trial of the OX40 agonist ivuxolimab. This receptor was taken from an adult with an advanced solid tumor such as melanoma, head and neck, liver or kidney cancer.

CDR3 in amino acids: CASSRSMRHEQYF. CDR3 DNA sequence: TGTGCCAGCTCACGTAGTATGAGACACGAGCAGTACTTC. This rearrangement joins TRBV18 to TRBJ2-7; D is ambiguous. Looked up from germline, CDR1 is KGHSH and CDR2 is LQKENI. This CDR3 is 13 amino acids long. The V end lost 4 bases, the J end lost 5 bases, and 12 bases lay between the germline ends.